These 24 T cell receptor beta chains originate from one sample sequenced in a study of T-cell reconstitution after alpha-beta-depleted transplantation in children. Construction of the TCRbeta library involved unique molecular identifiers. TCRdb independently ran MiXCR on the PCR reads; one entry per CDR3 protein. The sample holds approximately 240,000 distinct CDR3 sequences, 11% seen once. Sample: PBMCs, taken before TCRalphabeta/CD19-depleted stem cell transplant. These receptors were collected from a child under two years old with acute myeloid leukemia, due to receive a stem cell transplant.

The sample holds many counts of this clonotype. The chain employs TRBV20-1 and TRBJ2-6, with D possibly TRBD1 on 5 matching bases. Germline CDR1 is DFQATT and CDR2 is SNEGSKA (reference sequence). Trimming left V 0 bases short and J 0 bases short, with 6 bases between. The CDR3 contains 15 residues. The CDR3 sequence is CSARDGHSGANVLTF. CDR3 in DNA: TGCAGTGCTAGAGATGGACACTCTGGGGCCAACGTCCTGACTTTC.

This clonotype was found many times. This sequence joins TRBV5-1 and TRBJ2-7; 7 positions agree with TRBD2. The CDR3 consists of 14 residues. J lost 0 bases, V lost 3 bases, and 3 bases had no gene match. Germline-derived CDR1 and CDR2 are SGHRS and YFSETQ. DNA for the CDR3: TGCGCCAGCAGCTGGGGGGAGGGCTCCTACGAGCAGTACTTC. It is translated as CASSWGEGSYEQYF.

This clonotype showed up just a few times. The chain recombines TRBV7-3 with TRBJ2-7; the D is unclear. V was clipped by 2 bases and J by 3 bases, with 8 bases between them. The CDR3 runs to 13 residues. Germline V CDR1 and CDR2: SGHTA, FQGTGA. CDR3 nucleotides: TGTGCCAGCAGCTTAGATAACGGCTACGAGCAGTACTTC. As protein: CASSLDNGYEQYF.

Many counts were recorded for this clonotype. The chain employs TRBV12-3 or TRBV12-4 and TRBJ1-2; TRBD1 is a possible D gene (5 bases). This CDR3 has 12 residues. V lost 6 bases and J 8 bases, leaving 13 bases between the germline ends. In DNA, the CDR3 is TGTGCCAGCAGAACCCAGGGCTTAGGCTACACCTTC. Translation gives CASRTQGLGYTF.

In its sample, this clonotype was seen many times. The CDR3 sequence is CASSPPGADTQYF. The CDR3 bases are TGCGCCAGCAGCCCTCCGGGAGCAGATACGCAGTATTTT. The V call is TRBV5-1, the J call TRBJ2-3; a possible D gene is TRBD2 (6 bases). This CDR3 comprises 13 residues. CDR1 is SGHRS and CDR2 is YFSETQ in the germline V gene. Trimming removed 4 bases at V and 4 bases at J, with 10 bases between. Variable domain in full (rest from reference TRBV5-1 and TRBJ2-3): KAGVTQTPRYLIKTRGQQVTLSCSPISGHRSVSWYQQTPGQGLQFLFEYFSETQRNKGNFPGRFSGRQFSNSRSEMNVSTLELGDSALYLCASSPPGADTQYFGPGTRLTVL.

As to this clonotype: A single base separates this from a much larger clone, so it may be a read error. This likely comes from a read error, as the CDR3 has no conserved phenylalanine or tryptophan at its end. The CDR3 DNA is TGCGCCACCGCGGAGAGCTCTGGAAACACCATATATTTA. This encodes CATAESSGNTIYL. The chain combines TRBV5-1 with TRBJ1-3; D remains ambiguous. This CDR3 spans 13 amino acids. V was trimmed by 9 bases and J by 0 bases, leaving 10 bases between them. Germline V gene lookup returns CDR1 SGHRS and CDR2 YFSETQ.

The V call is TRBV28, the J call TRBJ1-2; 7 bases are a match to TRBD1. The CDR3 spans 15 residues. V lost 3 bases and J lost 4; bases outside the gene matches: 8. Germline V lookup: CDR1 MDHEN, CDR2 SYDVKM. The CDR3 is CASSLPTGDRYGYTF. As DNA, the CDR3 is TGTGCCAGCAGTTTGCCAACAGGGGATCGCTATGGCTACACCTTC.

In this sample, this clonotype turned up many times. The genes are TRBV28 and TRBJ2-5; D is ambiguous. CDR3 length: 12 amino acids. Germline values: CDR1 MDHEN, CDR2 SYDVKM. The V gene lost 2 bases and the J gene lost 7 bases, with 8 bases spanning the gap. The CDR3 spells CASSLGSGTQYF. The CDR3 DNA follows: TGTGCCAGCAGTTTAGGTTCGGGGACCCAGTACTTC.

This clonotype has ten or more counts. The J gene is TRBJ1-2, the V gene TRBV29-1; possible D gene TRBD1, 5 bases. Trimming pared 5 bases from V and 4 bases from J, leaving 14 bases between. This CDR3 comprises 13 residues. Germline CDR1 SQVTM, CDR2 ANQGSEA. CDR3 bases: TGCAGCGTTTTGACAGCGAACCCCTATGGCTACACCTTC. Encoded protein: CSVLTANPYGYTF.

Note on this clonotype: A much larger clone lies a single base off, so this may be a read error. The chain is built from TRBV15 and TRBJ1-5; the D gene is possibly TRBD1 (5 bases). The V gene's germline CDR1 is LNHNV and CDR2 YYDKDF (reference sequence). The CDR3 is 16 amino acids. The CDR3 spells CATSARTPYSNHPQHF. The CDR3 DNA follows: TGTGCCACCAGCGCCAGGACACCCTATAGCAATCACCCCCAGCATTTT.

This clonotype was found many times. CDR3 amino acids: CASKRTGSNYGYTF. In nucleotides, the CDR3 is TGTGCCAGCAAGCGGACAGGGTCAAACTATGGCTACACCTTC. The chain employs TRBV5-5 and TRBJ1-2, with 8 nucleotides matching TRBD1. CDR3 length equals 14 residues. V shed 6 bases and J 2 bases; nucleotides not matched to a gene: 6. The germline V gene encodes CDR1 SGHKS and CDR2 YYEKEE (reference sequence).

This clonotype was counted a single time. A much larger clone lies one base from this, so it may be a read error. The V call is TRBV7-2, the J call TRBJ1-6, with 8 bases aligning to TRBD1. With 5 bases clipped from V and 10 bases from J, the junction kept 10 bases outside the gene matches. This CDR3 has 15 residues. The germline V gene has CDR1 SGHTA and CDR2 FQGNSA. CDR3 sequence: CASSTNGQGWSPLHF. The CDR3 DNA is TGTGCCAGCAGCACCAACGGACAGGGTTGGTCACCCCTCCACTTT.

There are many counts of this clonotype. The chain has TRBV5-1 and TRBJ2-1, with 9 bases fitting TRBD2. The ends lost 0 bases at V and 7 bases at J; junction bases unmatched: 5. This CDR3 spans 15 amino acids. Germline V gives CDR1 SGHRS, CDR2 YFSETQ. CDR3 loop: CASSLVGAGGNEQFF. The CDR3 DNA is TGCGCCAGCAGCTTGGTTGGAGCGGGGGGTAATGAGCAGTTCTTC.

This clonotype was picked up many times. This rearrangement joins TRBV20-1 to TRBJ1-2; no clear D gene. The V end lost 5 bases, the J end lost 3 bases, and 19 bases lay between the germline ends. The CDR3 contains 15 residues. CDR1 and CDR2 from the germline V gene are DFQATT and SNEGSKA (reference sequence). The CDR3 DNA reads as TGCAGTGCTTTGCCTCCTTTGTCCCCTGACTATGGCTACACCTTC. This codes for CSALPPLSPDYGYTF.

This clonotype was seen at least ten times. The chain employs TRBV7-2 and TRBJ2-7; the D is unclear. V was cut by 5 bases and J by 3 bases, with 11 bases left in between. This CDR3 comprises 13 residues. The germline V gene has CDR1 SGHTA and CDR2 FQGNSA. DNA for the CDR3: TGTGCCAGCAGCGGCCAGGCCTACTACGAGCAGTACTTC. Translating it yields CASSGQAYYEQYF.

This clonotype was counted ten times or more. V is TRBV12-3 or TRBV12-4 and J is TRBJ2-6; the D gene is possibly TRBD1 (6 bases). CDR3 length equals 15 residues. Trimming took off 2 bases at V and 2 bases at J, with 7 bases between the two ends. CDR3 region: CASSLRGTGANVLTF. The CDR3 region has the DNA TGTGCCAGCAGTTTAAGGGGGACTGGGGCCAACGTCCTGACTTTC.

On this clonotype: A single base separates this from a much larger clone, so it may be a read error. J is TRBJ2-1 and V is TRBV20-1; D is unclear. The CDR3 totals 11 residues. CDR1 DFQATT and CDR2 SNEGSKA come from the germline V gene (reference sequence). The CDR3: CSARVRNEPFF. The CDR3 DNA reads as TGCAGTGCTAGAGTTAGAAATGAGCCGTTCTTC.

This clonotype was seen at least ten times. The chain recombines TRBV6-5 with TRBJ2-7; weak D call: TRBD2 (6 bases). The CDR3 is 15 residues long. The V gene's germline CDR1 is MNHEY and CDR2 SVGAGI. The germline V and J ends were trimmed by 2 bases and 2 bases, with 13 bases remaining between them. CDR3 in amino acids: CASSYALAGPYEQYF. In DNA, the CDR3 is TGTGCCAGCAGTTACGCCTTGGCGGGACCCTACGAGCAGTACTTC.

This clonotype was seen repeatedly, ten times or more. V gene TRBV25-1 combines with J gene TRBJ2-2; 11 nucleotides align to TRBD2. V shed 1 base and J 2 bases; nucleotides not matched to a gene: 9. This CDR3 is 19 amino acids long. Germline CDR1 is MGHDK and CDR2 is SYGVNS. The CDR3 DNA sequence: TGTGCCAGCAGTGAATTAACCGGGACTAGCGGAACTAACACCGGGGAGCTGTTTTTT. Protein sequence: CASSELTGTSGTNTGELFF.

This clonotype was counted ten times or more. The genes are TRBV20-1 and TRBJ2-3; D may be TRBD2 (6 bases). Looked up from germline, CDR1 is DFQATT and CDR2 is SNEGSKA (reference sequence). This CDR3 is built from 16 residues. V was clipped by 0 bases and J by 1 base, with 14 bases between them. The CDR3 region is CSARDGAGGRTDTQYF. In DNA, the CDR3 is TGCAGTGCTAGAGATGGCGCCGGGGGACGCACAGATACGCAGTATTTT.

This clonotype was seen at least ten times. V and J are TRBV7-3 and TRBJ2-3; 7 bases match TRBD2. The V gene end was trimmed by 2 bases and the J gene end by 5 bases; junction bases not matched to a gene: 13. In germline, CDR1 is SGHTA, CDR2 FQGTGA. The length of the CDR3 is 17 residues. The CDR3 region has the DNA TGTGCCAGCAGCTTAGTCGGGGAGGGCCTCTTTGGAGATACGCAGTATTTT. It is translated as CASSLVGEGLFGDTQYF.

This clonotype was recorded many times. This rearrangement joins TRBV20-1 to TRBJ2-3; 9 bases line up with TRBD2. The CDR3 is made up of 15 amino acids. The germline V gene has CDR1 DFQATT and CDR2 SNEGSKA (reference sequence). V lost 3 bases to trimming and J lost 0 bases; unmatched junction nucleotides: 4. CDR3 sequence (DNA): TGCAGTGCTAGCGGTCTAGCGGGGAGCACAGATACGCAGTATTTT. Translating gives CSASGLAGSTDTQYF.

This clonotype was seen repeatedly, ten times or more. CDR3 in DNA: TGTGCCAGCAGTTGGGTGGTGAACACTGAAGCTTTCTTT. Encoded protein: CASSWVVNTEAFF. This chain connects TRBV5-5 to TRBJ1-1; D is undetermined. V was shortened by 5 bases and J by 0 bases, with 8 bases between the two germline ends. This CDR3 has 13 residues. CDR1 is SGHKS, CDR2 YYEKEE, per germline (reference sequence).

This clonotype was detected ten times or more. This chain connects TRBV6-1 to TRBJ2-2, with 10 bases aligning to TRBD1. The V gene's germline CDR1 is MNHNS and CDR2 SASEGT. Trimming at V came to 8 bases and at J to 5 bases, leaving 5 bases not matched to a gene. This CDR3 contains 14 residues. CDR3 protein: CASCRDRGTGELFF. DNA of the CDR3: TGTGCCAGCTGCCGGGACAGGGGTACCGGGGAGCTGTTTTTT.